Shown below are 21 T cell receptor beta chains from a single sample sequenced in a study of T cell responses to AZD1222 COVID-19 vaccine. Assay used: immunoSEQ multiplex PCR; TCRdb lists only in-frame clones, some missing. The data contain 150,000 to 180,000 clones, roughly 90% of them seen just once; the ten biggest clones take up 5% to 6%. The material was peripheral blood, obtained on day 0 of MenACWY control vaccination. The receptors originated from an adult in good health.

The chain couples TRBV6-2 or TRBV6-3 to TRBJ2-2; 12 nucleotides agree with TRBD2. Germline V gene lookup returns CDR1 MNHEY and CDR2 SVGEGT. Losses at the gene ends were 5 bases for V and 4 bases for J; bases not matched to a gene: 5. The CDR3 is 16 residues long. The CDR3 DNA follows: TGTGCCAGCAGTCTGACTAGCGGGAGAGGCACCGGGGAGCTGTTTTTT. Translated: CASSLTSGRGTGELFF.

This clone was found once. This sequence joins TRBV30 and TRBJ2-1; D remains ambiguous. V was trimmed by 3 bases and J by 5 bases, leaving 17 bases between them. CDR1 and CDR2 from the germline V gene are GTSNPN and SVGIG (reference sequence). This CDR3 has 15 amino acids. Here the CDR3 reads CAWRAATGRNNEQFF. The DNA for the CDR3 is TGTGCCTGGAGGGCCGCCACGGGTAGAAACAATGAGCAGTTCTTC.

The rearrangement joins TRBV29-1 to TRBJ2-7, with D maybe TRBD1 (6 bases). The germline gives CDR1 SQVTM, CDR2 ANQGSEA. V lost 5 bases to trimming and J lost 4 bases, with 12 bases between them. The length of the CDR3 is 12 residues. In DNA, the CDR3 is TGCAGCGTTTGGCAAGGGGGATACGAGCAGTACTTC. Protein: CSVWQGGYEQYF.

The chain uses TRBV2 and TRBJ2-5; D is unresolved. V lost 2 bases, J lost 9 bases, and 4 bases lay in between. There are 10 residues in the CDR3. Germline V gene sequence: CDR1 SNHLY, CDR2 FYNNEI. This chain's CDR3 is CASSERSQYF. Written as DNA, the CDR3 is TGTGCCAGCAGTGAAAGGTCCCAGTACTTC.

The CDR3, as DNA: TGTGCCAGCAGGTCGGGCGATCTAGCGGGAAGGACCGATGAGCAGTTCTTC. It is translated as CASRSGDLAGRTDEQFF. V and J are TRBV11-2 and TRBJ2-1, with 9 bases aligning to TRBD2. The CDR3 consists of 17 residues. The ends lost 6 bases at V and 8 bases at J; junction bases unmatched: 17. Germline lookup yields CDR1 SGHAT and CDR2 FQNNGV.

V usage is TRBV2 and J usage is TRBJ2-7, with a tentative D call TRBD1 (5 bases). V lost 7 bases and J 1 base, leaving 8 bases between the germline ends. The germline CDR1 and CDR2 sequences are SNHLY and FYNNEI. The CDR3 is made up of 12 amino acids. The DNA of the CDR3 is TGTGCCAGCAAAGGGGAATCCTACGAGCAGTACTTC. It translates to CASKGESYEQYF. The full variable domain, its missing parts supplied by reference TRBV2 and TRBJ2-7, is EPEVTQTPSHQVTQMGQEVILRCVPISNHLYFYWYRQILGQKVEFLVSFYNNEISEKSEIFDDQFSVERPDGSNFTLKIRSTKLEDSAMYFCASKGESYEQYFGPGTRLTVT.

The chain recombines TRBV2 with TRBJ2-2; D could derive from TRBD1 or TRBD2 (6 bases each). CDR1 is SNHLY and CDR2 is FYNNEI in the germline V gene. V was shortened by 6 bases and J by 4 bases, with 15 bases between the two germline ends. The CDR3 is 15 amino acids. The CDR3 bases are TGTGCCAGCAGCGCGGACGGAGGGGGCACCGGGGAGCTGTTTTTT. This encodes CASSADGGGTGELFF.

The V gene is TRBV9, the J gene TRBJ2-3; 7 positions match TRBD2. Per germline, CDR1 SGDLS and CDR2 YYNGEE. V shed 7 bases and J 1 base; nucleotides not matched to a gene: 9. The CDR3 is 15 residues long. CDR3 DNA: TGTGCCAGCTCCTCTAGGCTAGCGGGCACAGATACGCAGTATTTT. Protein sequence: CASSSRLAGTDTQYF. Full variable domain (missing parts from reference TRBV9 and TRBJ2-3): DSGVTQTPKHLITATGQRVTLRCSPRSGDLSVYWYQQSLDQGLQFLIQYYNGEERAKGNILERFSAQQFPDLHSELNLSSLELGDSALYFCASSSRLAGTDTQYFGPGTRLTVL.

The rearrangement links TRBV2 to TRBJ2-1; TRBD2 aligns across 10 bases. This CDR3 region has 14 residues. V was pared by 6 bases and J by 8 bases, with 7 bases of the junction left unmatched. Germline V gene sequence: CDR1 SNHLY, CDR2 FYNNEI. Here the CDR3 DNA reads TGTGCCAGCAGCCGCCTAGCGGGGGCTGATGAGCAGTTCTTC. The encoded protein is CASSRLAGADEQFF.

The J gene is TRBJ1-5, the V gene TRBV27, with 8 bases that match TRBD1. Per germline, CDR1 MNHEY and CDR2 SMNVEV (reference sequence). The CDR3 length is 14 residues. With V trimmed by 5 bases and J by 4 bases, 4 bases remained unmatched. DNA of the CDR3: TGTGCCAGCAGTATTGGGACAGGAAATCAGCCCCAGCATTTT. It yields the protein CASSIGTGNQPQHF.

The chain has TRBV4-1 and TRBJ2-3; D unresolved. The V gene lost 3 bases and the J gene lost 5 bases, with 9 bases spanning the gap. CDR3 size: 13 residues. Germline CDR1 reads MGHRA; CDR2 reads YSYEKL. The CDR3 bases are TGCGCCAGCAGCCATCTGGAACGAGATACGCAGTATTTT. As protein: CASSHLERDTQYF.

The chain links TRBV7-2 to TRBJ2-7, with D perhaps matching TRBD2 (6 bases). The V end lost 5 bases, the J end lost 2 bases, and 13 bases lay between the germline ends. Looked up from germline, CDR1 is SGHTA and CDR2 is FQGNSA. The CDR3 contains 14 residues. The CDR3 bases are TGTGCCAGCAGCCCACAAACGGGGGCCTACGAGCAGTACTTC. This translates into CASSPQTGAYEQYF.

The chain couples TRBV4-1 to TRBJ1-4; unclear D gene. Germline lookup yields CDR1 MGHRA and CDR2 YSYEKL. This CDR3 has 13 residues. V was cut by 3 bases and J by 7 bases, with 9 bases left in between. CDR3 sequence (DNA): TGCGCCAGCAGCCAGCTCCGATCTGAAAAACTGTTTTTT. This encodes CASSQLRSEKLFF.

The chain combines TRBV27 with TRBJ2-7, with D perhaps matching TRBD2 (6 bases). Per germline, CDR1 MNHEY and CDR2 SMNVEV (reference sequence). Trimming shortened V by 5 bases and J by 0 bases, and 14 bases separated the two germline ends. This CDR3 contains 15 residues. The DNA for the CDR3 is TGTGCCAGCAGTCCCCGACTAGTGAGCTCCTACGAGCAGTACTTC. Protein product: CASSPRLVSSYEQYF.

V is TRBV5-4 and J is TRBJ1-5, with a possible D match to TRBD1 (5 bases). Deletions cut 4 bases from V and 5 bases from J, with 10 bases between. The CDR3 length is 13 residues. Germline V gives CDR1 SGHNT, CDR2 YYREEE (reference sequence). The CDR3 DNA follows: TGTGCCAGCAGCCCGGGCAGGGATCAGCCCCAGCATTTT. Its protein is CASSPGRDQPQHF. Using reference TRBV5-4 and TRBJ1-5 for the parts outside the CDR3, the full variable domain is ETGVTQSPTHLIKTRGQQVTLRCSSQSGHNTVSWYQQALGQGPQFIFQYYREEENGRGNFPPRFSGLQFPNYSSELNVNALELDDSALYLCASSPGRDQPQHFGDGTRLSIL.

The chain links TRBV15 to TRBJ1-4; D gene unclear. Per the germline V gene, CDR1 is LNHNV and CDR2 is YYDKDF (reference sequence). V was trimmed by 2 bases and J by 4 bases, leaving 14 bases between them. There are 16 residues in the CDR3. CDR3 in DNA: TGTGCCACCAGCAGAATCCCCGGGGTTGGTAATGAAAAACTGTTTTTT. It yields the protein CATSRIPGVGNEKLFF. Complete variable domain (other parts from reference TRBV15 and TRBJ1-4): DAMVIQNPRYQVTQFGKPVTLSCSQTLNHNVMYWYQQKSSQAPKLLFHYYDKDFNNEADTPDNFQSRRPNTSFCFLDIRSPGLGDTAMYLCATSRIPGVGNEKLFFGSGTQLSVL.

This clone was found a few times. The chain carries TRBV6-5 and TRBJ1-3; TRBD1 agrees at 9 bases. The CDR3 has 15 amino acids. CDR1 and CDR2 from the germline V gene are MNHEY and SVGAGI. V gave up 10 bases and J gave up 4 bases; unmatched junction bases: 11. In DNA, the CDR3 is TGTGCCACATCCGGGACAGGGACTACGGGAAACACCATATATTTT. As protein: CATSGTGTTGNTIYF.

The rearrangement joins TRBV19 to TRBJ2-2; no clear D. The CDR3 has 12 amino acids. The V end lost 6 bases, the J end lost 5 bases, and 7 bases lay between the germline ends. Germline V gives CDR1 LNHDA, CDR2 SQIVND (reference sequence). Here the CDR3 reads CASSNRTGELFF. CDR3 coding DNA: TGTGCCAGTAGCAATCGGACCGGGGAGCTGTTTTTT.

Here the CDR3 DNA reads TGCAGTGCTAGTGCAGGGCGTTTGTATGGCTACACCTTC. The encoded protein is CSASAGRLYGYTF. This chain links TRBV20-1 with TRBJ1-2; tentative D call: TRBD1 (5 bases). Germline values: CDR1 DFQATT, CDR2 SNEGSKA (reference sequence). The length of the CDR3 is 13 residues. Trimming stripped 3 bases from V and 5 bases from J, with 13 bases between.

V and J are TRBV5-1 and TRBJ1-1, with D possibly being TRBD1 (6 bases). The germline V gene has CDR1 SGHRS and CDR2 YFSETQ. The CDR3 totals 14 residues. Trimming pared 3 bases from V and 5 bases from J, leaving 14 bases between. CDR3 sequence (DNA): TGCGCCAGCAGCTCACAGGGAATTGGTACTGAAGCTTTCTTT. Translation: CASSSQGIGTEAFF. Together with reference TRBV5-1 and TRBJ1-1, the CDR3 gives the full variable domain: KAGVTQTPRYLIKTRGQQVTLSCSPISGHRSVSWYQQTPGQGLQFLFEYFSETQRNKGNFPGRFSGRQFSNSRSEMNVSTLELGDSALYLCASSSQGIGTEAFFGQGTRLTVV.

The chain carries TRBV2 and TRBJ1-4, with D perhaps TRBD1 (6 bases). Germline CDR1 reads SNHLY; CDR2 reads FYNNEI. The CDR3 has 14 amino acids. V lost 5 bases and J 6 bases, leaving 13 bases between the germline ends. DNA for the CDR3: TGTGCCAGCAGTCTTCAGGGGACCTATGAAAAACTGTTTTTT. It translates to CASSLQGTYEKLFF.